The clone carrying this T cell receptor beta chain has more than one count but fewer than ten. The antigen is undetermined. V was pared by 1 base and J by 3 bases, with 9 bases between. Germline V gene sequence: CDR1 SGHTA, CDR2 FQGNSA. CDR3 size: 14 residues. Using a J-beta primer mix together with a sample-barcoded 5' primer, a second PCR was run for roughly 7 to 12 cycles. MiXCR was run by TCRdb on the 5' RACE reads, yielding one entry per CDR3 protein. The table lists about 940,000 distinct CDR3 sequences, around 46% of them singletons. The data stem from a study of blood T cells in healthy people across ages. Findings of the study overall: Significant beta diversity loss was already apparent by age approximately 36, declining roughly linearly.

This sequence was found in a man aged 30 to 45 in good health. The sample comprised blood. This chain uses TRBV7-2 with TRBJ2-5, with D possibly TRBD1 on 6 matching bases. CDR3 in amino acids: CASSLEPGEETQYF. Written as DNA, the CDR3 is TGTGCCAGCAGCTTAGAGCCAGGGGAAGAGACCCAGTACTTC.